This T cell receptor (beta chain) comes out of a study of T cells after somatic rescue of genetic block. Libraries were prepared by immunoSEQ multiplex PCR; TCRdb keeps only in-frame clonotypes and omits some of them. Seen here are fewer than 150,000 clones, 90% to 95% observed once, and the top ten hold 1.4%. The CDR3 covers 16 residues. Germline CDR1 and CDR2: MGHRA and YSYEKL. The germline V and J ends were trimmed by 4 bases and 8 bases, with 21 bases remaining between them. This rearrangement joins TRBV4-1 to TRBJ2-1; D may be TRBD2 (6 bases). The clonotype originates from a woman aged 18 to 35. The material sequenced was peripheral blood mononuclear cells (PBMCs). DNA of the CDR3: TGCGCCAGCAGCCCCCAAGACCGGGGGACCCTCCATGAGCAGTTCTTC. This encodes CASSPQDRGTLHEQFF.